This T cell receptor (beta chain) originates from a study of cytomegalovirus exposure and HLA in healthy donors. Broader study findings: The study assumed roughly uniform donor sequencing depth for presence/absence analyses.

CDR1 is SGHRS, CDR2 YFSETQ, per germline. The CDR3 is made up of 17 amino acids. V shed 0 bases and J shed 0 bases, with 16 bases lying between them. Primers: 60 Vbeta forward and 13 Jbeta reverse. TCRdb keeps only in-frame clones here, not all; method: immunoSEQ multiplex PCR. The sample shows about 210,000 clones, under 85% of them seen only once. As to this clone: The antigen is not known.

The sample taken for sequencing was PBMCs. The sequence came from a woman aged 45-60 years in good health and CMV-seropositive. The chain carries TRBV5-1 and TRBJ2-7; tentatively, D is TRBD2 (5 bases). CDR3 in amino acids: CASSLGRTWESSYEQYF. In DNA, the CDR3 is TGCGCCAGCAGCTTGGGTCGTACGTGGGAGAGCTCCTACGAGCAGTACTTC.